The entry that follows covers one T cell receptor beta chain sequence. Some clones are missing from TCRdb's copy, which holds only in-frame ones; the method was immunoSEQ multiplex PCR. The sample records around 300,000 clones, around 89% being singletons. The data belong to a study of blood T cell repertoires in COVID-19. Study as a whole: T cells, B-cell-depleted T cells, or PBMCs supplied cDNA or gDNA.

Followed over time, Seattle patients had been enrolled while infection was active. Per germline, CDR1 SGHRS and CDR2 YFSETQ. V trimming: 0 bases; J trimming: 5 bases; junction bases outside the gene matches: 6. The CDR3 spans 16 residues. The rearrangement uses TRBV5-1 and TRBJ2-7, with 12 bases fitting TRBD2. The origin of this receptor is a woman aged 40 to 50 with COVID-19, enrolled during active disease. Sequencing was done on a sample of peripheral blood. CDR3 sequence reads: CASSLVLAGGQHEQYF. CDR3 nucleotides: TGCGCCAGCAGCTTGGTGCTAGCGGGAGGGCAGCACGAGCAGTACTTC. Drawing the rest from reference TRBV5-1 and TRBJ2-7, the complete variable domain is KAGVTQTPRYLIKTRGQQVTLSCSPISGHRSVSWYQQTPGQGLQFLFEYFSETQRNKGNFPGRFSGRQFSNSRSEMNVSTLELGDSALYLCASSLVLAGGQHEQYFGPGTRLTVT.